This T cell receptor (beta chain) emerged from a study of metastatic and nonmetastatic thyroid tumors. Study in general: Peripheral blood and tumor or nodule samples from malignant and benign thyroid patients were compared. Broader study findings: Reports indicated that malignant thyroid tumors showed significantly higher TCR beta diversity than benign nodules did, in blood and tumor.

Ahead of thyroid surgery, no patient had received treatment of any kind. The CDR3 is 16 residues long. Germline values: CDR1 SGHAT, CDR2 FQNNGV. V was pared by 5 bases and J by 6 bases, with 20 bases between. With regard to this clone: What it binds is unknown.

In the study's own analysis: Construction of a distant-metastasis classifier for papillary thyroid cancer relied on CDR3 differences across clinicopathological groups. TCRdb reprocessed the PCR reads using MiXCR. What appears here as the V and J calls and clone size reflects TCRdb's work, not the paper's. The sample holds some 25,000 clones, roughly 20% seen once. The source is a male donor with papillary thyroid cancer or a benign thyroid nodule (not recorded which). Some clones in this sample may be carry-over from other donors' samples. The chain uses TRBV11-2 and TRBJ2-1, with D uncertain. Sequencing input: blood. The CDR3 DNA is TGTGCCAGCAGCCGTACTACCGTGACTGGGTGCAATGAGCAGTTCTTC. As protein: CASSRTTVTGCNEQFF. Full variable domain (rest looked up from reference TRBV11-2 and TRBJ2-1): EAGVAQSPRYKIIEKRQSVAFWCNPISGHATLYWYQQILGQGPKLLIQFQNNGVVDDSQLPKDRFSAERLKGVDSTLKIQPAKLEDSAVYLCASSRTTVTGCNEQFFGPGTRLTVL.